This TCR beta chain originates from a study of cytomegalovirus exposure and HLA in healthy donors. Study-wide background: For the roughly 400 genotyped donors, roughly 80% fell within the Caucasian-associated ancestry cluster.

The PCR had 60 Vbeta and 13 Jbeta primers. Profiling relied on immunoSEQ multiplex PCR, and the TCRdb table lists in-frame clones only, not all of them. The sample contains around 130,000 clones, just under 85% of which appear only once. To note about this clone: The antigen remains unidentified.

The V end lost 1 base, the J end lost 0 bases, and 10 bases lay between the germline ends. This CDR3 spans 15 amino acids. The germline V gene has CDR1 GTSNPN and CDR2 SVGIG (reference sequence). Study observations and caveats: A later analysis appeared to link common viral pathogens to several of the most significant clusters. Accurate HLA-A and HLA-B prediction from TCR beta sequences was reported for most subjects.

This chain links TRBV30 with TRBJ1-3; D uncertain. The receptor was isolated from a boy aged 2 to 10 in good health and CMV-seronegative. The sample consisted of PBMCs. CDR3 sequence reads: CAWSGLESSGNTIYF. Written as DNA, the CDR3 is TGTGCCTGGAGTGGCCTGGAGAGCTCTGGAAACACCATATATTTT.